The 27 T cell receptor beta chains in this list originate from one sample, sequenced in a study of cytomegalovirus exposure and HLA in healthy donors. This PCR relied on a set of 60 Vbeta primers and 13 Jbeta primers. The table came from immunoSEQ multiplex PCR; TCRdb's copy has only in-frame clones and leaves some out. The table has about 140,000 clones, 77% seen once. Sample: PBMCs. The receptor source for this set is a female donor in good health and CMV-seronegative.

This clone appeared a few times. The gene calls are TRBV5-4 and TRBJ2-2, with TRBD2 matching over 12 bases. The V gene end was trimmed by 3 bases and the J gene end by 1 base; junction bases not matched to a gene: 1. CDR1 and CDR2 (germline): SGHNT, YYREEE (reference sequence). The CDR3 extends over 16 amino acids. The CDR3 reads CASSWGLAGNTGELFF. Here the CDR3 DNA reads TGTGCCAGCAGCTGGGGACTAGCGGGGAACACCGGGGAGCTGTTTTTT.

This clone occurred a few times. The chain recombines TRBV7-9 with TRBJ1-1, with 9 positions matching TRBD1. The germline V gene has CDR1 SEHNR and CDR2 FQNEAQ (reference sequence). The CDR3 is made up of 16 amino acids. Unmatched junction bases numbered 8, after V lost 1 base and J lost 5 bases. The CDR3 DNA follows: TGTGCCAGCAGCTTAGTAGGTGACAGGGGGTCGACTGAAGCTTTCTTT. Residues: CASSLVGDRGSTEAFF.

V usage is TRBV5-4 and J usage is TRBJ1-6, with no clear D. Per germline, CDR1 SGHNT and CDR2 YYREEE (reference sequence). V lost 1 base to trimming and J lost 7 bases, with 12 bases between them. The CDR3 has 15 residues. The chain's CDR3 is CASSLQAGNNSPLHF. The CDR3 DNA follows: TGTGCCAGCAGCTTGCAGGCAGGAAACAATTCACCCCTCCACTTT.

This chain joins TRBV6-5 and TRBJ1-2; perhaps TRBD1 as D (5 bases). The CDR3 contains 16 residues. Germline assignment: CDR1 MNHEY and CDR2 SVGAGI. Deletions cut 2 bases from V and 6 bases from J, with 19 bases between. DNA of the CDR3: TGTGCCAGCAGTTACGACCTCAGACAGATGTCAAATGGCTACACCTTC. Translated: CASSYDLRQMSNGYTF.

This clone was seen just once. This chain joins TRBV19 and TRBJ1-2, with a possible D match to TRBD1 (5 bases). Per the germline V gene, CDR1 is LNHDA and CDR2 is SQIVND (reference sequence). V was shortened by 4 bases and J by 7 bases, with 16 bases between the two germline ends. The CDR3 spans 14 residues. The CDR3 spells CASSTTGVGRGYTF. The CDR3 nucleotides read TGTGCCAGTAGTACGACGGGTGTGGGGCGTGGCTACACCTTC.

The chain combines TRBV19 with TRBJ2-6; D unresolved. V was shortened by 3 bases and J by 1 base, with 16 bases between the two germline ends. Looked up from germline, CDR1 is LNHDA and CDR2 is SQIVND (reference sequence). The CDR3 runs 18 residues. CDR3: CASSIIGHGESGANVLTF. The CDR3 DNA reads as TGTGCCAGTAGTATCATAGGTCACGGAGAATCTGGGGCCAACGTCCTGACTTTC.

The V call is TRBV6-5, the J call TRBJ1-1; tentative D call: TRBD1 (6 bases). Trimming took 5 bases from V and 7 from J, leaving 8 bases between them. The CDR3 length is 11 residues. The germline V gene has CDR1 MNHEY and CDR2 SVGAGI. The CDR3 sequence is CASSGGFEAFF. CDR3 coding DNA: TGTGCCAGCAGTGGGGGCTTTGAAGCTTTCTTT.

This clone occurred once. This chain uses TRBV5-8 with TRBJ1-2, with D unresolved. Trimming left V 4 bases short and J 0 bases short, with 13 bases between. The length of the CDR3 is 15 residues. In germline, CDR1 is SGHTS, CDR2 YDEGEE. The DNA for the CDR3 is TGTGCCAGCAGCCAATTTATGCTAGCTAACTATGGCTACACCTTC. Protein sequence: CASSQFMLANYGYTF.

The CDR3 sequence is CASSSRTASSYEQYF. Written as DNA, the CDR3 is TGTGCCAGCAGCTCCAGGACAGCCAGCTCCTACGAGCAGTACTTC. V is TRBV11-3 and J is TRBJ2-7; maybe TRBD1 (6 bases). Germline V gives CDR1 SGHNT, CDR2 YENEEA. This CDR3 contains 15 residues. Between the trimmed V and J ends, which lost 4 bases and 0 bases, there was a span of 13 bases. Full variable domain (missing parts from reference TRBV11-3 and TRBJ2-7): EAGVVQSPRYKIIEKKQPVAFWCNPISGHNTLYWYLQNLGQGPELLIRYENEEAVDDSQLPKDRFSAERLKGVDSTLKIQPAELGDSAVYLCASSSRTASSYEQYFGPGTRLTVT.

V gene TRBV7-2 combines with J gene TRBJ1-2; TRBD1 matches 10 bases. Trimming cost V 3 bases and J 3 bases; bases outside gene matches: 4. The CDR3 sequence is 15 residues long. The V gene's germline CDR1 is SGHTA and CDR2 FQGNSA. The DNA of the CDR3 is TGTGCCAGCAGCTTTGTCGGGACAGGGGACTATGGCTACACCTTC. It specifies CASSFVGTGDYGYTF.

This clone was recorded only once. V is TRBV7-2 and J is TRBJ1-2; D perhaps matches TRBD1 (5 bases). The CDR3 consists of 11 residues. Germline assignment: CDR1 SGHTA and CDR2 FQGNSA. Deletions cut 6 bases from V and 6 bases from J, with 8 bases between. Here the CDR3 reads CASSLRDGYTF. Written as DNA, the CDR3 is TGTGCCAGCAGTCTCAGGGATGGCTACACCTTC.

CDR3 loop: CASSLRRTGGASEQYF. The DNA of the CDR3 is TGTGCCAGCAGTTTAAGGAGGACAGGGGGCGCGTCCGAGCAGTACTTC. The chain is built from TRBV27 and TRBJ2-7; 11 bases agree with TRBD1. The CDR3 length is 16 residues. Germline V gene sequence: CDR1 MNHEY, CDR2 SMNVEV (reference sequence). Germline trimming cut 2 bases from V and 6 bases from J; bases unmatched to any gene: 9.

This clone was seen once. The chain joins TRBV15 to TRBJ1-2; maybe TRBD1 (5 bases). CDR3 length: 14 amino acids. The V gene lost 6 bases and the J gene lost 5 bases, with 16 bases spanning the gap. CDR1 and CDR2 (germline): LNHNV, YYDKDF (reference sequence). The CDR3 is CATRGGGWSYGYTF. DNA of the CDR3: TGTGCCACCAGGGGCGGGGGATGGTCATATGGCTACACCTTC.

The sample holds one count of this clone. The rearrangement links TRBV6-6 to TRBJ2-5; tentatively, D is TRBD2 (5 bases). V lost 0 bases to trimming and J lost 11 bases, with 10 bases between them. CDR1 is MNHNY and CDR2 is SVGAGI in the germline V gene (reference sequence). CDR3 length: 12 residues. The CDR3, as DNA: TGTGCCAGCAGTTACTCGACGAGGGAGCAGTACTTC. This encodes CASSYSTREQYF.

This chain connects TRBV7-9 to TRBJ1-3; D unclear. Between the trimmed V and J ends, which lost 4 bases and 1 base, there was a span of 11 bases. The length of the CDR3 is 15 residues. Germline CDR1 SEHNR, CDR2 FQNEAQ (reference sequence). The CDR3 here is CASSSNSKSGNTIYF. DNA of the CDR3: TGTGCCAGCAGCTCCAACTCTAAGTCTGGAAACACCATATATTTT.

The chain couples TRBV28 to TRBJ2-3; 7 bases match TRBD1. V dropped 6 bases and J dropped 2; count of bases not matched to a gene: 5. The CDR3 sequence is 14 residues long. Per the germline V gene, CDR1 is MDHEN and CDR2 is SYDVKM. The CDR3 spells CASSGTEHTDTQYF. In DNA form, the CDR3 reads TGTGCCAGCAGCGGGACAGAACACACAGATACGCAGTATTTT.

The gene calls are TRBV4-1 and TRBJ1-2, with D tentatively TRBD1 (5 bases). The CDR3 sequence is 14 residues long. Germline-derived CDR1 and CDR2 are MGHRA and YSYEKL. Trimming took off 1 base at V and 7 bases at J, with 13 bases between the two ends. As DNA, the CDR3 is TGCGCCAGCAGCCAAGCTAACCAGGGAAGTGGCTACACCTTC. Amino acid sequence: CASSQANQGSGYTF.

V and J are TRBV5-1 and TRBJ1-6; D is uncertain. Germline CDR1 and CDR2: SGHRS and YFSETQ. Trimming left V 4 bases short and J 6 bases short, with 14 bases between. The CDR3 is 15 amino acids. CDR3 sequence reads: CASSPNEVGNSPLHF. CDR3 nucleotides: TGCGCCAGCAGCCCGAATGAGGTCGGTAATTCACCCCTCCACTTT.

The V and J genes are TRBV5-1 and TRBJ2-7, with no clear D. CDR1 SGHRS and CDR2 YFSETQ come from the germline V gene. CDR3 size: 15 residues. Trimming took off 0 bases at V and 5 bases at J, with 15 bases between the two ends. This CDR3 is CASSLGPLVGNEQYF. CDR3 coding DNA: TGCGCCAGCAGCTTGGGGCCCCTAGTCGGTAACGAGCAGTACTTC.

V and J are TRBV6-1 and TRBJ2-7; 14 nucleotides agree with TRBD2. V gave up 8 bases and J gave up 3 bases; unmatched junction bases: 6. The CDR3 runs to 15 residues. Germline assignment: CDR1 MNHNS and CDR2 SASEGT. CDR3 loop: CASSRGTSGSYEQYF. CDR3 coding DNA: TGTGCCAGCTCTAGGGGGACTAGCGGGAGCTACGAGCAGTACTTC.

The V and J genes are TRBV2 and TRBJ2-2; 7 bases match TRBD1. The germline gives CDR1 SNHLY, CDR2 FYNNEI. CDR3 length: 13 residues. The V segment lost 6 bases and the J segment 9 bases; nucleotides outside the gene matches: 7. The CDR3 loop reads CASSATGVRELFF. The CDR3 nucleotides are TGTGCCAGCAGCGCAACAGGGGTCCGGGAGCTGTTTTTT.

The chain combines TRBV5-6 with TRBJ1-3; D ambiguous. The CDR3 loop spans 15 amino acids. Trimming left V 6 bases short and J 0 bases short, with 13 bases between. CDR1 and CDR2 (germline): SGHDT, YYEEEE. As DNA, the CDR3 is TGTGCCAGCACCACCGGGAGCCGCTCTGGAAACACCATATATTTT. This codes for CASTTGSRSGNTIYF.

The chain combines TRBV19 with TRBJ1-2; 10 bases agree with TRBD1. The CDR3 contains 17 residues. Germline-derived CDR1 and CDR2 are LNHDA and SQIVND (reference sequence). The ends lost 3 bases at V and 6 bases at J; junction bases unmatched: 13. The CDR3 DNA reads TGTGCCAGTAGTATTCTAACCGGGACAGGGGTGTCCGATGGCTACACCTTC. Translated: CASSILTGTGVSDGYTF.

The CDR3 spells CASSLVAAGANVLTF. CDR3 bases: TGTGCCAGCAGCTTGGTAGCGGCAGGGGCCAACGTCCTGACTTTC. The chain combines TRBV5-4 with TRBJ2-6, with D possibly being TRBD2 (6 bases). Trimming removed 0 bases at V and 4 bases at J, with 8 bases between. CDR1 and CDR2 from the germline V gene are SGHNT and YYREEE (reference sequence). The length of the CDR3 is 15 residues. Complete variable domain (other parts from reference TRBV5-4 and TRBJ2-6): ETGVTQSPTHLIKTRGQQVTLRCSSQSGHNTVSWYQQALGQGPQFIFQYYREEENGRGNFPPRFSGLQFPNYSSELNVNALELDDSALYLCASSLVAAGANVLTFGAGSRLTVL.

In its sample, this clone was seen a few times. The chain couples TRBV6-1 to TRBJ2-7, with 7 positions matching TRBD2. The germline gives CDR1 MNHNS, CDR2 SASEGT. V was pared by 3 bases and J by 6 bases, with 5 bases of the junction left unmatched. This CDR3 region has 13 residues. The CDR3 DNA reads TGTGCCAGCAGTGACGTCGGCGGGAGCGAGCAGTACTTC. Translating it yields CASSDVGGSEQYF.

The V call is TRBV19, the J call TRBJ1-1; 7 bases line up with TRBD1. The CDR3 consists of 13 residues. The germline gives CDR1 LNHDA, CDR2 SQIVND (reference sequence). Germline trimming cut 6 bases from V and 5 bases from J; bases unmatched to any gene: 6. The CDR3 DNA is TGTGCCAGTAGACCGGGACAGAGAACTGAAGCTTTCTTT. Protein sequence: CASRPGQRTEAFF.

CDR3 loop: CASSLYSSSEQFF. The DNA of the CDR3 is TGTGCCAGCAGTTTATATAGCTCGTCTGAGCAGTTCTTC. The chain recombines TRBV27 with TRBJ2-1; D uncertain. The germline CDR1 and CDR2 sequences are MNHEY and SMNVEV (reference sequence). V gave up 1 base and J gave up 9 bases, with 10 bases separating them. CDR3 length equals 13 residues.